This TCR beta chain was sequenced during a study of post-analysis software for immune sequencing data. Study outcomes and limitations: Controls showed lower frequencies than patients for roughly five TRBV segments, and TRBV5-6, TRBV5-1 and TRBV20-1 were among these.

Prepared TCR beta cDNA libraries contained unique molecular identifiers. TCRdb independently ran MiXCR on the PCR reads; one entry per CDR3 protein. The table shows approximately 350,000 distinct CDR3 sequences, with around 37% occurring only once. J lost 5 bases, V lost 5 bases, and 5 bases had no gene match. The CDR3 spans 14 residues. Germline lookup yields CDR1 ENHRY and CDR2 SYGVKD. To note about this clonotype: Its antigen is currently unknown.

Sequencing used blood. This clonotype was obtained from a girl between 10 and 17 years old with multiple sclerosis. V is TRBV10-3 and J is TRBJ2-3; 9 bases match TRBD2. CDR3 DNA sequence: TGTGCCATCAGTTGCGGGGGGGCTAAAGATACGCAGTATTTT. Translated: CAISCGGAKDTQYF.